This entry describes one TCR beta chain. Repertoires were generated with immunoSEQ multiplex PCR, while TCRdb's copy carries only in-frame clones and drops some. The sample carries 100,000 to 120,000 clones, less than 90% recorded once. The data were taken from a study of T cell responses to AZD1222 COVID-19 vaccine. CDR1 SGHKS and CDR2 YYEKEE come from the germline V gene (reference sequence). The CDR3 contains 14 residues. Trimming left V 4 bases short and J 4 bases short, with 14 bases between. The receptor comes from an adult in good health. Sequencing was performed on peripheral blood, taken on day 0 of AZD1222 vaccination. The genes are TRBV5-5 and TRBJ1-2; tentatively, D is TRBD1 (6 bases). The CDR3 region is CASSRGVEGYGYTF. The CDR3 DNA follows: TGTGCCAGCAGCAGGGGGGTAGAGGGCTATGGCTACACCTTC.